This T cell receptor beta chain was obtained from a study of cytotoxic CD8 clonotypes in ibrutinib-treated CLL. Study-level background: Each sample contained, on average, approximately 270,000 productive templates and 75,000 to 100,000 productive rearrangements. General study results and limits: Higher circulating CD8+ T-cell counts strongly accompanied higher baseline clonality, above age-matched healthy donors.

For this clone: The antigen is undetermined.

Sequencing used immunoSEQ multiplex PCR; TCRdb keeps in-frame clones, though not all of them. The sample lists around 310,000 clones; roughly 80% were seen once. The CDR3 is 13 amino acids. Trimming left V 5 bases short and J 7 bases short, with 14 bases between. Per the germline V gene, CDR1 is MNHEY and CDR2 is SVGAGI. The chain joins TRBV6-5 to TRBJ1-2; no definite D call. This TCR was recovered from a human donor with chronic lymphocytic leukemia. The sample consisted of PBMCs, taken before ibrutinib treatment. The CDR3 nucleotides are TGTGCCAGCAGTCCCCCCGGGCGGGTTGGCTACACCTTC. Its protein is CASSPPGRVGYTF.